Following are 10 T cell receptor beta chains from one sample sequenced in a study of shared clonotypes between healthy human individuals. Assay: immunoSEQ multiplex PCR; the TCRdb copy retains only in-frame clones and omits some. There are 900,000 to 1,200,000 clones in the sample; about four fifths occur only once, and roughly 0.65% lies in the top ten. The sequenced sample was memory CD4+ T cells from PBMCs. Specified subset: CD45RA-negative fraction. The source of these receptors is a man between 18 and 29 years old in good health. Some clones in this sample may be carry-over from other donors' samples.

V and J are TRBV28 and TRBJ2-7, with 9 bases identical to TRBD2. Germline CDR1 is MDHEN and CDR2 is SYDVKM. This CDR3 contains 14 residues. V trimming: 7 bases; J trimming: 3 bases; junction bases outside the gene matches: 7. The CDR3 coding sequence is TGTGCCAGCATCCTAGCGGGGAGAGACTACGAGCAGTACTTC. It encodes CASILAGRDYEQYF.

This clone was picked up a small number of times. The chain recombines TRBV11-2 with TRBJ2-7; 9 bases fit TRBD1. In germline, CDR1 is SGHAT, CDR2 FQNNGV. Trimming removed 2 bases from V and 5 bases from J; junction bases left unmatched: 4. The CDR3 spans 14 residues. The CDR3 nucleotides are TGTGCCAGCAGCTTACTGGGACAGGGAGACGAGCAGTACTTC. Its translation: CASSLLGQGDEQYF.

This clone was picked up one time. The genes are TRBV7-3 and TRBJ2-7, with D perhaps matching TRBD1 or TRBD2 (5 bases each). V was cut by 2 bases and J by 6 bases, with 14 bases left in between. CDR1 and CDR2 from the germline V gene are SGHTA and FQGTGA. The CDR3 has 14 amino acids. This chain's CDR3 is CASSLGGQSSEQYF. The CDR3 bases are TGTGCCAGCAGCTTAGGGGGTCAGTCCAGCGAGCAGTACTTC.

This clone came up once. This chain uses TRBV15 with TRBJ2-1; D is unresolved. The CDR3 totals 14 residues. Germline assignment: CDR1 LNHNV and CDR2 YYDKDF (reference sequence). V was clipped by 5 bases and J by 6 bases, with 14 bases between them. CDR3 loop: CATSSRSRGNEQFF. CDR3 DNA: TGTGCCACCAGCTCCCGATCCCGCGGCAATGAGCAGTTCTTC.

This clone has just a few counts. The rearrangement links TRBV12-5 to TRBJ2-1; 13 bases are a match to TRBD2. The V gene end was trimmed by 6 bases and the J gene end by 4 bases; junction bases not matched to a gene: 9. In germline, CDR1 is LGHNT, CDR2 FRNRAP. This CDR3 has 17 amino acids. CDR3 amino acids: CASGPGLAGAAYNEQFF. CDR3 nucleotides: TGTGCTAGTGGCCCAGGACTAGCGGGAGCTGCTTACAATGAGCAGTTCTTC.

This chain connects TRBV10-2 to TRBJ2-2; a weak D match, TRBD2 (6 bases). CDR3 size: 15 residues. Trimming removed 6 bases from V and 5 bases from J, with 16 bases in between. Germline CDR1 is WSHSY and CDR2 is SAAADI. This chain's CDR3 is CASRASSAGTGELFF. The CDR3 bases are TGCGCCAGCAGAGCTTCTAGCGCAGGTACCGGGGAGCTGTTTTTT.

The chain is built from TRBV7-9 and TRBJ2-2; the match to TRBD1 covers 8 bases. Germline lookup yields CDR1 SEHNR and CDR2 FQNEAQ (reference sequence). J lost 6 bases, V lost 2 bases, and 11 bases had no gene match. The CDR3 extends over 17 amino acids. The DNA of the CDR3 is TGTGCCAGCAGCTTATTAAACCAGGGGGCCGGCGCCGGGGAGCTGTTTTTT. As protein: CASSLLNQGAGAGELFF.

CDR3 nucleotide sequence: TGCGCCAGCAGCTTGGACAGGGGGACCCCTGGAAACACCATATATTTT. Its protein is CASSLDRGTPGNTIYF. The V and J genes are TRBV5-1 and TRBJ1-3; TRBD1 aligns across 8 bases. J lost 2 bases, V lost 0 bases, and 4 bases had no gene match. Germline lookup yields CDR1 SGHRS and CDR2 YFSETQ. This CDR3 is 16 amino acids long.

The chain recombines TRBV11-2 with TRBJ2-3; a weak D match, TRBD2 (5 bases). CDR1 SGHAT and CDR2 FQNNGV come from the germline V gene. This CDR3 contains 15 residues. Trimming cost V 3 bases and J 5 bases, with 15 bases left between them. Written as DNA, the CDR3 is TGTGCCAGCAGCTTGGTTAGTGTAGAGGGAGATACGCAGTATTTT. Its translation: CASSLVSVEGDTQYF.

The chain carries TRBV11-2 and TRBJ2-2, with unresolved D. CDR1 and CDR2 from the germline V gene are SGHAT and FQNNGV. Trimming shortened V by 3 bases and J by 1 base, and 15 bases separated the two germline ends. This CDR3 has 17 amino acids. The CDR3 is CASSFLVSAGNTGELFF. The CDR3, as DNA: TGTGCCAGCAGCTTCCTGGTATCAGCCGGGAACACCGGGGAGCTGTTTTTT.